This T cell receptor beta chain was sequenced during a study of T cells in localized non-small cell lung cancer (dated by TCRdb to the early 2020s). Study-wide context: The study examined T cell repertoires in roughly 240 patients with early-stage NSCLC and compared tumors with uninvolved tumor-adjacent lungs. All 240 or so NSCLC patients in the cohort were treatment-naive and had localized lung tumors that were resected. A mean age of around 66 years was recorded for the NSCLC patients, of whom roughly 130 were male and 100 to 110 were female.

This clone is medium-sized (0.01 to 0.1%) in its sample. Its antigen is not yet known. No much larger clonotype is one base removed from it; base qualities were not supplied. The CDR3, cysteine through phenylalanine, is 15 amino acids long. Of all the DNA, just the CDR3 is kept, 45 bases in frame from base 1. V sheds 0 bases and J sheds 4 bases, leaving 12 bases between their ends. The germline V gene specifies SGHDN as CDR1 and FVKESK as CDR2. What the authors observed across the whole study: A median of approximately 62 of the top 100 tumor clones turned up in the paired uninvolved adjacent lung, and roughly 30 of those clones also ranked among the top 100 of that same adjacent lung. Longer overall survival was associated with higher T cell density in blood, whereas shorter survival was associated with higher clonality in adjacent lung. Because of the exploratory design, TCR variables were selected using unadjusted p-values without false-discovery rate correction. Uninvolved tumor-adjacent lung showed the highest T cell clonality, higher than tumor, which suggests more focused antigenic responses in the adjacent lung. Because multi-region tumor sequencing was not done, intratumor heterogeneity could not be ruled out.

The immunoSEQ Assay was used to sequence TCR beta CDR3 regions from DNA. Per the source publication's procedure: T cell density was computed as TCR beta template counts normalized to usable DNA estimated by amplifying housekeeping genes. The preseqR package was used to estimate richness by extrapolating to 400,000 templates for PBMC samples and to 120,000 templates for tissue samples. Clonality was defined by subtracting Pielou's evenness from one. To identify tissue-enriched TCRs, differential abundance testing was run on productive amino-acid clonotypes with a minimum total count of 5 and an alpha of 0.1. Repertoire overlap between compartments was quantified with the Jaccard Index and Morisita Overlap Index. TCR beta CDR3s were clustered by GLIPH together with public tetramer-defined viral CDR3s, and at least three viral sequences plus V-gene enrichment were required for viral motifs. TCRdb obtained this table from immuneACCESS and retained in-frame rearrangements with V and J assigned. These tables miss some clones; where compared with another copy, unresolved V genes account for less than half of the shortfall, and the remainder is unexplained. Clonal size and the V and J genes are those of that table, whereas D and trimming came from the DNA. This sample gives over 1,500 clones in total; 19% of them show up just once. Under 25% of the sample belongs to the ten largest clones.

Uninvolved adjacent lung was sampled at least 2 cm away from the tumor margin, and two independent pathologists confirmed that the tissue had no atypia. At diagnosis, tumor, uninvolved tumor-adjacent lung and peripheral blood were collected and then preserved as a mix of FFPE and fresh-frozen material. The sequence derives from a woman aged 40-75 years with stage I lung adenocarcinoma. The sequences come from normal lung tissue next to the tumor, collected before any cancer treatment. The chain is made from TRBV14 and TRBJ1-1; D gene: possibly TRBD1, on 5 matching bases. The CDR3 loop reads CASSQDQWGGTEAFF. The bases read TGTGCCAGCAGCCAAGATCAATGGGGGGGCACTGAAGCTTTCTTT.